This T cell receptor (beta chain) was identified during a study of blood T cell repertoires in COVID-19. Study as a whole: Specimens from acute and convalescent COVID-19 originated in the United States, Italy and Spain. T cells, B-cell-depleted T cells, or PBMCs supplied cDNA or gDNA.

Per germline, CDR1 ENHRY and CDR2 SYGVKD. This CDR3 region has 14 residues. Trimming shortened V by 10 bases and J by 2 bases, and 12 bases separated the two germline ends. Original analysis: Researchers report that nucleated cell counts were estimated from reference gene primer amplification. Method: immunoSEQ multiplex PCR; TCRdb's copy keeps in-frame clones and lacks some. V and J calls and clone size are as listed in that table; D and trimming were resolved from the DNA. Counted here are about 170,000 clones, about 83% occurring once; the ten biggest clones make up around 19%. The sample comprised peripheral blood. This receptor was obtained from an older woman who had recovered from COVID-19. This chain connects TRBV10-3 to TRBJ2-6; tentatively, D is TRBD2 (6 bases). The CDR3 DNA reads TGTGCCAACCAGGAGGGACCTGGGGCCAACGTCCTGACTTTC. Its protein is CANQEGPGANVLTF.